This is a list of T cell receptor beta chains from one sample in a study of cytotoxic CD8 clonotypes in ibrutinib-treated CLL. Clones were read by immunoSEQ multiplex PCR, and TCRdb kept only the in-frame ones, dropping some. Among about 300,000 clones listed, under 70% were seen once. The input for sequencing was PBMCs, taken after 36 months of ibrutinib treatment. The origin of the receptors is a human donor with chronic lymphocytic leukemia. Each CDR3 is given with its conserved first and last residue.

J	V	CDR3
TRBJ2-7	TRBV7-8	CASSPMGGNYEQYF
TRBJ2-7	TRBV15	CATSRVAAYEQYF
TRBJ2-2	TRBV2	CASSENRATGELFF
TRBJ2-7	TRBV11-2	CASSFSGRPTYEQYF
TRBJ2-7	TRBV5-1	CASSLGTSGSIGEQYF
TRBJ1-1	TRBV10-1	CASSKTNTEAFF
TRBJ2-3	TRBV29-1	CSVVGLAEPPDTQYF
TRBJ2-3	TRBV7-2	CASSLLLAGTDTQYF
TRBJ2-5	TRBV18	CASSRLAGVLETQYF
TRBJ2-5	TRBV19	CASSVGQGRETQYF
TRBJ2-7	TRBV6-1	CASSELAGYYYEQYF
TRBJ1-2	TRBV19	CASSKRQARYGYTF
TRBJ2-7	TRBV30	CAWTTTGTSYEQYF
TRBJ1-4	TRBV5-1	CASSLASGARNEKLFF
TRBJ2-3	TRBV4-1	CASSQELASGQRTDTQYF
TRBJ2-5	TRBV29-1	CSVLRGWETQYF
TRBJ2-1	TRBV5-8	CASSHLGRGSSANEQFF
TRBJ1-1	TRBV9	CASSVARDTHLNTEAFF
TRBJ2-7	TRBV6-1	CASSEAGLSYEQYF
TRBJ2-1	TRBV11-2	CASSLAGGADEQFF
TRBJ2-7	TRBV27	CASSLEGWNEQYF
TRBJ2-3	TRBV29-1	CSSLRRGRADTQYF
TRBJ2-5	TRBV11-2	CASSFRGYQETQYF
TRBJ1-2	TRBV13	CASSLGPDSHPVYGYTF
TRBJ1-4	TRBV9	CASSPRTGTWEKLFF
TRBJ2-6	TRBV11-3	CASSSGSGANVLTF
TRBJ2-1	TRBV14	CASSQFPGRPYNEQFF
TRBJ1-6	TRBV4-2	CASSPRTGNSPLHF
TRBJ1-5	TRBV5-6	CASSSFRSNQPQHF
TRBJ1-5	TRBV19	CASITGQRHQPQHF
TRBJ1-2	TRBV28	CASSQRYYGYTF
TRBJ2-3	TRBV5-1	CASSLEGAGDTQYF
TRBJ2-7	TRBV9	CASSPRAGMELYEQYF
TRBJ2-7	TRBV6-5	CASSYRGRPYEQYF
TRBJ1-2	TRBV19	CASRGLGSYYGYTF
TRBJ2-5	TRBV10-3	CAISESIGETQYF
TRBJ2-1	TRBV7-3	CASSLGVGRAFNEQFF
TRBJ2-4	TRBV15	CATSGTGGNIQYF
TRBJ2-7	TRBV7-6	CASSKRGYDPYEQYF
TRBJ2-7	TRBV27	CASSVRVQYEQYF
TRBJ2-1	TRBV19	CASTASSGSPSFNEQFF
TRBJ2-3	TRBV9	CASSVTDVRPDTQYF
TRBJ2-7	TRBV18	CASSPRTGVRREQYF
TRBJ1-5	TRBV6-1	CATEDRGWQPQHF
TRBJ2-7	TRBV11-3	CASSSGTGIDYEQYF
TRBJ1-2	TRBV4-1	CASSRPQGGLYGYTF
TRBJ2-3	TRBV6-5	CASNTARTDTQYF
TRBJ2-3	TRBV28	CASSRRNLAGAADTQYF